The T cell receptor (beta chain) under discussion was sequenced for a study of T cells in Graves' hyperthyroidism and ophthalmopathy. Study background: The initial diagnosis was the point when peripheral blood was collected, ahead of any treatment. Study results and caveats: With a median lead of around 5.9 months before onset, the model predicted ophthalmopathy.

RNA transcripts yielded amplified TCR beta CDR3 regions. A set of HTBI primers served as the primers for a first-round RT-PCR of the TCR CDR3. TCRdb fed the multiplex PCR reads into MiXCR, producing one record per CDR3 protein. The sample lists 300,000 to 450,000 distinct CDR3 sequences, 13% occurring once. A note on this clonotype: Its antigen is as yet unknown.

Investigators excluded patients with uncontrolled infection, other autoimmune disease, pregnancy or lactation. Ahead of any ophthalmopathy symptoms, the blood sample was obtained at the first diagnosis of hyperthyroidism. CDR3 length: 14 amino acids. Germline lookup yields CDR1 MNHNS and CDR2 SASEGT. V was trimmed by 5 bases and J by 6 bases, leaving 17 bases between them. The chain combines TRBV6-1 with TRBJ2-7; D may correspond to TRBD1 or TRBD2 (5 bases each). The clonotype was recovered from a young man with Graves' hyperthyroidism that later progressed to Graves' ophthalmopathy. The sample was blood. DNA for the CDR3: TGTGCCAGCAGTCCAGGGACCTTGGCAGGCGAGCAGTACTTC. Protein: CASSPGTLAGEQYF.